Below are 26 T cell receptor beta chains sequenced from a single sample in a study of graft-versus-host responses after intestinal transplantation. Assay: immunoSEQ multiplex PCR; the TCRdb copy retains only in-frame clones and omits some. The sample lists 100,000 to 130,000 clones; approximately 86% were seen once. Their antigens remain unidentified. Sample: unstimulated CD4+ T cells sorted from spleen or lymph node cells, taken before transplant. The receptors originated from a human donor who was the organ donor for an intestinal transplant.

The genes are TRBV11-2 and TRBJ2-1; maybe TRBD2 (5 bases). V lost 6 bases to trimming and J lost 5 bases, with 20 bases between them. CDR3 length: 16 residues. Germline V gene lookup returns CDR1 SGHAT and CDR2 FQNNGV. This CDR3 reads CASRARLLSGNNEQFF. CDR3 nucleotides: TGTGCCAGCAGGGCTAGGCTCCTAAGCGGAAACAATGAGCAGTTCTTC. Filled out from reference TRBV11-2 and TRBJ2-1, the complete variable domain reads EAGVAQSPRYKIIEKRQSVAFWCNPISGHATLYWYQQILGQGPKLLIQFQNNGVVDDSQLPKDRFSAERLKGVDSTLKIQPAKLEDSAVYLCASRARLLSGNNEQFFGPGTRLTVL.

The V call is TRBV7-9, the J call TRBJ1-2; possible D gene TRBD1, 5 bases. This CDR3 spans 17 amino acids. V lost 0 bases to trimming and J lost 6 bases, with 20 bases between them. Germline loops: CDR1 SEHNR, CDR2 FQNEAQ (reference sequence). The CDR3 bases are TGTGCCAGCAGCTTAGCGTCGGCAGGTGGGACTAAGGATGGCTACACCTTC. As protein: CASSLASAGGTKDGYTF.

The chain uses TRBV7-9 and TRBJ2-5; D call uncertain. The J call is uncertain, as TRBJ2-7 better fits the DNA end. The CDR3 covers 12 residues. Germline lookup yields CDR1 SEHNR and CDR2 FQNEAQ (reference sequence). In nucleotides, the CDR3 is TGTGCCAGCAGCACGCCGCCCTACGAGCAGTACTTC. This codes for CASSTPPYEQYF.

In DNA, the CDR3 is TGTGCCAGCACCCAGAACACCGGGGAGCTGTTTTTT. This gives the protein CASTQNTGELFF. V gene TRBV2 combines with J gene TRBJ2-2; no firm D call. Between the trimmed V and J ends, which lost 7 bases and 1 base, there was a span of 4 bases. The CDR3 consists of 12 residues. CDR1 and CDR2 (germline): SNHLY, FYNNEI.

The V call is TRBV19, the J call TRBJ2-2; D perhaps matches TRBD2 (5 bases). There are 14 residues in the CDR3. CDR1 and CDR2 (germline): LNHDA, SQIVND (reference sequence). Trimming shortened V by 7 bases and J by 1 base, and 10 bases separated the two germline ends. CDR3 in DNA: TGTGCCAGTACCCAGAGCGGGAACACCGGGGAGCTGTTTTTT. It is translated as CASTQSGNTGELFF.

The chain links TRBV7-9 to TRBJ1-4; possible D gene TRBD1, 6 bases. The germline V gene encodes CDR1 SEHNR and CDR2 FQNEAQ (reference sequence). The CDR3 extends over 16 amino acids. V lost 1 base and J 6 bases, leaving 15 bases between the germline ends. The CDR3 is CASSLVLTGLYEKLFF. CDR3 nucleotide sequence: TGTGCCAGCAGCTTAGTCTTAACAGGGCTTTATGAAAAACTGTTTTTT.

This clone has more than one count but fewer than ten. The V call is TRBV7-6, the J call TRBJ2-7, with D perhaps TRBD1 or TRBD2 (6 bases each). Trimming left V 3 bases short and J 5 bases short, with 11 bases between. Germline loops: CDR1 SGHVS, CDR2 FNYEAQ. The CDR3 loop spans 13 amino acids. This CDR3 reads CASSLEGGHEQYF. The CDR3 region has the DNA TGTGCCAGCAGCTTGGAGGGGGGACACGAGCAGTACTTC.

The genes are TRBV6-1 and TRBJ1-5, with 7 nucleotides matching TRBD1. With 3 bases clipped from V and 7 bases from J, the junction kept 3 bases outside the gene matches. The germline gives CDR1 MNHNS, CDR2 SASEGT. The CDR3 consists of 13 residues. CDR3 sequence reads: CASSERDRQPQHF. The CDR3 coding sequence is TGTGCCAGCAGTGAGCGGGACAGACAGCCCCAGCATTTT.

CDR3 amino acids: CASSLVEGRTGELFF. Here the CDR3 DNA reads TGTGCCAGCAGCTTGGTAGAGGGACGAACCGGGGAGCTGTTTTTT. This sequence joins TRBV5-6 and TRBJ2-2; D may correspond to TRBD1 or TRBD2 (5 bases each). The CDR3 sequence is 15 residues long. V lost 0 bases to trimming and J lost 5 bases, with 11 bases between them. Germline values: CDR1 SGHDT, CDR2 YYEEEE. Together with reference TRBV5-6 and TRBJ2-2, the CDR3 gives the full variable domain: DAGVTQSPTHLIKTRGQQVTLRCSPKSGHDTVSWYQQALGQGPQFIFQYYEEEERQRGNFPDRFSGHQFPNYSSELNVNALLLGDSALYLCASSLVEGRTGELFFGEGSRLTVL.

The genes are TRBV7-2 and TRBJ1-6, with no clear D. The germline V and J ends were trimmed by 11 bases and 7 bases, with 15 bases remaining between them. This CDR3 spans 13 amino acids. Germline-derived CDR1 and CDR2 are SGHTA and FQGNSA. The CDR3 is CASGEYSNSPLHF. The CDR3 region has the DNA TGTGCCTCTGGTGAATACAGCAATTCACCCCTCCACTTT.

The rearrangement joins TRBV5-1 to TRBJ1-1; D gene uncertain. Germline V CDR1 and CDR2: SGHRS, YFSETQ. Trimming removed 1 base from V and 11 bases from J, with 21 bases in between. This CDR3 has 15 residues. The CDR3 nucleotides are TGCGCCAGCAGCTTGCAGCCGGGTCTTAACGATGGGGCTTTCTTT. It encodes CASSLQPGLNDGAFF.

The CDR3 loop reads CASSLEGSSISYNEQFF. CDR3 in DNA: TGTGCCAGCAGCTTGGAGGGTAGCTCAATCTCCTACAATGAGCAGTTCTTC. V gene TRBV5-8 combines with J gene TRBJ2-1; D remains ambiguous. This CDR3 has 17 amino acids. Trimming took 0 bases from V and 0 from J, leaving 13 bases between them. Germline-derived CDR1 and CDR2 are SGHTS and YDEGEE.

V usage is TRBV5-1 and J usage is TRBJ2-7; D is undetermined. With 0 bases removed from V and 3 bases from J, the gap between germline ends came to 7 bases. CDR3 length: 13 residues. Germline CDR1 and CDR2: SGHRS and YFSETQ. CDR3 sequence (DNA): TGCGCCAGCAGCTTGGACGGAAACTACGAGCAGTACTTC. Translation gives CASSLDGNYEQYF.

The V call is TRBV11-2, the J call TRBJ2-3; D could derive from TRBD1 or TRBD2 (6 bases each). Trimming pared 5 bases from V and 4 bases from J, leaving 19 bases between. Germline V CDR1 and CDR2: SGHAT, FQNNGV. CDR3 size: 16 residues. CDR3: CASSPSFVGGSDTQYF. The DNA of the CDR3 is TGTGCCAGCAGCCCCTCCTTTGTGGGGGGCTCAGATACGCAGTATTTT.

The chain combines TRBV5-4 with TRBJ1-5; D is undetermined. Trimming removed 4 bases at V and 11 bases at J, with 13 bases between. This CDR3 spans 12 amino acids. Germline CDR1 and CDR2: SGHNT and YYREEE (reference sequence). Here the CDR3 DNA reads TGTGCCAGCAGCAAACCAGGTGGGTCCCAGCATTTT. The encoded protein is CASSKPGGSQHF.

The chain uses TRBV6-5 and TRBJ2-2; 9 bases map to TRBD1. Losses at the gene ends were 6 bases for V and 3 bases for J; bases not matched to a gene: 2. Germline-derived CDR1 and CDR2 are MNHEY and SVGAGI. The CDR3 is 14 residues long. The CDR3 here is CASRGTGYTGELFF. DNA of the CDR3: TGTGCCAGCAGAGGGACAGGGTACACCGGGGAGCTGTTTTTT.

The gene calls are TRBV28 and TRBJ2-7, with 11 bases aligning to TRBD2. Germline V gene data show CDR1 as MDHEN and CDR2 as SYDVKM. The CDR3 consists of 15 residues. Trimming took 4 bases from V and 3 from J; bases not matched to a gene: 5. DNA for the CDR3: TGTGCCAGCAGTTCGGGGACTAGCGGATTCTACGAGCAGTACTTC. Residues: CASSSGTSGFYEQYF. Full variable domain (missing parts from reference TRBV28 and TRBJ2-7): DVKVTQSSRYLVKRTGEKVFLECVQDMDHENMFWYRQDPGLGLRLIYFSYDVKMKEKGDIPEGYSVSREKKERFSLILESASTNQTSMYLCASSSGTSGFYEQYFGPGTRLTVT.

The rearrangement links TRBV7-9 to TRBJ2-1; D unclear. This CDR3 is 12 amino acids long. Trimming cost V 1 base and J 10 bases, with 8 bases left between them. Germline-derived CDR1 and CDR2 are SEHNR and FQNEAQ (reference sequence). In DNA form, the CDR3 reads TGTGCCAGCAGCTTAGTCGGCAGGGAGCAGTTCTTC. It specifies CASSLVGREQFF. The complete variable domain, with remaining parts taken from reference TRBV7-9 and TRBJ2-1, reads DTGVSQNPRHKITKRGQNVTFRCDPISEHNRLYWYRQTLGQGPEFLTYFQNEAQLEKSRLLSDRFSAERPKGSFSTLEIQRTEQGDSAMYLCASSLVGREQFFGPGTRLTVL.

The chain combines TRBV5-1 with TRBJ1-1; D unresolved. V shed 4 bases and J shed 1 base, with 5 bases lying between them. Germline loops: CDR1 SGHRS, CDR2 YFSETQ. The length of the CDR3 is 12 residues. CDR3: CASSTRNTEAFF. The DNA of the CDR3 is TGCGCCAGCAGCACCAGGAACACTGAAGCTTTCTTT.

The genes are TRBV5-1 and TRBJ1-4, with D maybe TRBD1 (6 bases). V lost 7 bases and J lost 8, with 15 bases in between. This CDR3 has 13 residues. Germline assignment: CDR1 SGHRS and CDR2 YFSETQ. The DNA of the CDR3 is TGCGCCAGCGCCGGGGGGGCTGGGGAAAAACTGTTTTTT. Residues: CASAGGAGEKLFF.

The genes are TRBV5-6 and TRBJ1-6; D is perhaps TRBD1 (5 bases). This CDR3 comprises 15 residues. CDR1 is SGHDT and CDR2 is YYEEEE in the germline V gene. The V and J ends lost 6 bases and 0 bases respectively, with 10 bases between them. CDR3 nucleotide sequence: TGTGCCAGCACCAGGGAAAGCTCCTATAATTCACCCCTCCACTTT. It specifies CASTRESSYNSPLHF.

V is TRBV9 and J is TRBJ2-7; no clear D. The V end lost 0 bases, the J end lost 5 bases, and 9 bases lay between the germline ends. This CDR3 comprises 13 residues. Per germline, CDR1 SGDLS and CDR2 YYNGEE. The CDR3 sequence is CASSVDAGDEQYF. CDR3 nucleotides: TGTGCCAGCAGCGTAGATGCCGGAGACGAGCAGTACTTC.

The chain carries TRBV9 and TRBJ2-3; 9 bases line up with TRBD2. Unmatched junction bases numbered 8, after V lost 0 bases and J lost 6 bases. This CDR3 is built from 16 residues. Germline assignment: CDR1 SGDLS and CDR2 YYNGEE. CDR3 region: CASSVVIAGALDTQYF. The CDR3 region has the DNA TGTGCCAGCAGCGTAGTGATAGCGGGGGCCTTGGATACGCAGTATTTT.

The CDR3 is CASSGGRTSVKSDTQYF. CDR3 coding DNA: TGTGCCAGCAGCGGAGGAAGGACTAGCGTTAAATCAGATACGCAGTATTTT. The chain couples TRBV9 to TRBJ2-3; the match to TRBD2 covers 9 bases. V shed 3 bases, J shed 4 bases, and the junction held 12 bases outside the gene matches. The germline CDR1 and CDR2 sequences are SGDLS and YYNGEE. CDR3 length equals 17 residues.

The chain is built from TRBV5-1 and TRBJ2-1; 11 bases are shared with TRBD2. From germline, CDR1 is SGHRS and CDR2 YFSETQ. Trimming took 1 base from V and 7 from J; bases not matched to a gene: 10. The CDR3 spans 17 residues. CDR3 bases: TGCGCCAGCAGCTTGCCCGCCTTAGCGGGGGGGCGGAATGAGCAGTTCTTC. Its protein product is CASSLPALAGGRNEQFF.

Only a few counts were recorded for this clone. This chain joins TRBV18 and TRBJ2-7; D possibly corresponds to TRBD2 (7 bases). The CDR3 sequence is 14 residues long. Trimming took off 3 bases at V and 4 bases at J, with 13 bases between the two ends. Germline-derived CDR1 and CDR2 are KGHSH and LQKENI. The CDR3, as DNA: TGTGCCAGCTCACCCGGAGGGGGAGGGTACGAGCAGTACTTC. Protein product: CASSPGGGGYEQYF.